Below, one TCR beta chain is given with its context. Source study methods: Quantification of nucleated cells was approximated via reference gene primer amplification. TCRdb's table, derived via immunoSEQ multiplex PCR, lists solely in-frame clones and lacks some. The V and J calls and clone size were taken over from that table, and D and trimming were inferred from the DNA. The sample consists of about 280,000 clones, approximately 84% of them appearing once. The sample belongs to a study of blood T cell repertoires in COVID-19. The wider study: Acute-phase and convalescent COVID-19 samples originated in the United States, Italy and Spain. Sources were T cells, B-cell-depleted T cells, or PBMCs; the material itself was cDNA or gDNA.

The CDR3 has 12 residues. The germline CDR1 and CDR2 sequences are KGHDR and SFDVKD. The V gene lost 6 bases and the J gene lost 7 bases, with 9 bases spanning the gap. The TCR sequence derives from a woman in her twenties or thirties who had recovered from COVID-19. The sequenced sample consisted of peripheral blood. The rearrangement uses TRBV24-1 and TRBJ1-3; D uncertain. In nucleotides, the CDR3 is TGTGCCACCAGTCAGAGCGTGAACACCATATATTTT. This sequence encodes CATSQSVNTIYF.